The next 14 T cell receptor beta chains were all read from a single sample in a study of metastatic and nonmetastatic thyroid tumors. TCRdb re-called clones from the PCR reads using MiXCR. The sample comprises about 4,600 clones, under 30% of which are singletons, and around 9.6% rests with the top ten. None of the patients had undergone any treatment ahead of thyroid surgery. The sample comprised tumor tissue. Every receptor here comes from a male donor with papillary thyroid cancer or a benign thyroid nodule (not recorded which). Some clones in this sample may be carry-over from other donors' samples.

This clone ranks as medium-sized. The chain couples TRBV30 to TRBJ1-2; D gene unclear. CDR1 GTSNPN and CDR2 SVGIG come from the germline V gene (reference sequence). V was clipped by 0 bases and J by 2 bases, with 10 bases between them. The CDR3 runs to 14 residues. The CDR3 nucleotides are TGTGCCTGGAGTGTTGAGATCCCAAACTATGGCTACACCTTC. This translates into CAWSVEIPNYGYTF.

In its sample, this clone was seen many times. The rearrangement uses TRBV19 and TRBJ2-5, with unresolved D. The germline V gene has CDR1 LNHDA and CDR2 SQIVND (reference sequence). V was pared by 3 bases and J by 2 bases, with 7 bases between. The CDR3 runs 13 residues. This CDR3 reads CASSIGLQETQYF. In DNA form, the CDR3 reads TGTGCCAGTAGTATCGGGCTACAAGAGACCCAGTACTTC.

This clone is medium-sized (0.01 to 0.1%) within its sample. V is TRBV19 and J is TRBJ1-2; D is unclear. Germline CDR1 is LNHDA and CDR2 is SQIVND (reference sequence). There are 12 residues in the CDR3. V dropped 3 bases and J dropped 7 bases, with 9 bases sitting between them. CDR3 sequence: CASSIGTVGYTF. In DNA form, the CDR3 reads TGTGCCAGTAGTATCGGTACCGTTGGCTACACCTTC.

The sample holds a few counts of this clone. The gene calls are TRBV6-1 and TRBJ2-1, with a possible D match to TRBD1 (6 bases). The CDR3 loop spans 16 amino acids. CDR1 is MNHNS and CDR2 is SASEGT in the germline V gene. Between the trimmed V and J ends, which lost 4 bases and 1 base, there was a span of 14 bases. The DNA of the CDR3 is TGTGCCAGCAGTGCCCCAGCAGGGACATCCTACAATGAGCAGTTCTTC. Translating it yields CASSAPAGTSYNEQFF.

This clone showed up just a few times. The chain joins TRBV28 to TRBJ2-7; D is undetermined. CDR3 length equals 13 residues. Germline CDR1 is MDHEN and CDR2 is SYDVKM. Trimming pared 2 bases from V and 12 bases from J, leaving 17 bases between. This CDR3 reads CASSLLSSSMAYV. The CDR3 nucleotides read TGTGCCAGCAGTTTACTATCCTCCTCCATGGCGTACGTC.

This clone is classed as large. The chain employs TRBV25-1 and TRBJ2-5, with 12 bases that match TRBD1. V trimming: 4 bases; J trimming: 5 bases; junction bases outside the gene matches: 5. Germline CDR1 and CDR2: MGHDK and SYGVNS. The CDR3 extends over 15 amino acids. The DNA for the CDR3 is TGTGCCAGCAGTGGGGACAGGGGGCTCATCGAGACCCAGTACTTC. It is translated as CASSGDRGLIETQYF.

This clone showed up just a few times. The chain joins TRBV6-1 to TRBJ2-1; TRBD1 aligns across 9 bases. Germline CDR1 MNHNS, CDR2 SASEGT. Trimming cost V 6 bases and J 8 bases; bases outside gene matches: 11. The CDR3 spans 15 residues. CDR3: CASRLNRGRVDEQFF. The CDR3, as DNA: TGTGCCAGCAGACTAAACAGGGGGCGCGTCGATGAGCAGTTCTTC.

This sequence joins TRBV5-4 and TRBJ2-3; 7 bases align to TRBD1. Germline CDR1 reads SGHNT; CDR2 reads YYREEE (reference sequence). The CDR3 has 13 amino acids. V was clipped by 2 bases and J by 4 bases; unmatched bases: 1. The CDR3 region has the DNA TGTGCCAGCAGCTTTACAGGGGCAGATACGCAGTATTTT. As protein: CASSFTGADTQYF. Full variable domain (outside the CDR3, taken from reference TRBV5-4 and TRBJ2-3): ETGVTQSPTHLIKTRGQQVTLRCSSQSGHNTVSWYQQALGQGPQFIFQYYREEENGRGNFPPRFSGLQFPNYSSELNVNALELDDSALYLCASSFTGADTQYFGPGTRLTVL.

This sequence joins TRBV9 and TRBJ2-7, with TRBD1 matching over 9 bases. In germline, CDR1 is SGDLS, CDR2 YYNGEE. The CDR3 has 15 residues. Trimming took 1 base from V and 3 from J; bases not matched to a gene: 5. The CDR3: CASSVSGTGIYEQYF. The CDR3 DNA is TGTGCCAGCAGCGTAAGTGGGACAGGGATCTACGAGCAGTACTTC.

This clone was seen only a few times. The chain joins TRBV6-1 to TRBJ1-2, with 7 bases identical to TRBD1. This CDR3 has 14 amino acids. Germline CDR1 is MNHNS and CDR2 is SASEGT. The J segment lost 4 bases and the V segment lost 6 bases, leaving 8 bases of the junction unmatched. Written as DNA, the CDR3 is TGTGCCAGCAGCGCTAGCACAGGGGCCTATGGCTACACCTTC. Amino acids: CASSASTGAYGYTF.

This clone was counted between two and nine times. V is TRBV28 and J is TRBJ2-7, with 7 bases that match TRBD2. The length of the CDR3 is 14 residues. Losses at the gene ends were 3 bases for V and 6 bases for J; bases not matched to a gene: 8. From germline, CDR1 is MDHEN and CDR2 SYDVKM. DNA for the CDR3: TGTGCCAGCAGTTTCCGGGTCTCGGGAGGCGAGCAGTACTTC. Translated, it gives CASSFRVSGGEQYF.

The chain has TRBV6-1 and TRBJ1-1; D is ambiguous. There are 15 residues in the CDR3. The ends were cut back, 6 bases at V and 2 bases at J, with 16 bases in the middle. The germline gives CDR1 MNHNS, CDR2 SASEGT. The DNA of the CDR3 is TGTGCCAGCAGCTATACGGCTGGATCAAACACTGAAGCTTTCTTT. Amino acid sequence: CASSYTAGSNTEAFF.

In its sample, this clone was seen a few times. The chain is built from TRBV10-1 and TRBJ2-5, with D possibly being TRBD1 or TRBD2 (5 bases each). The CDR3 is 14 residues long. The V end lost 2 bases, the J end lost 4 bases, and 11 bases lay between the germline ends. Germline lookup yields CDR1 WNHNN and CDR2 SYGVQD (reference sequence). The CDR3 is CASSEAGAGETQYF. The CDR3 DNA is TGCGCCAGCAGTGAGGCCGGGGCCGGAGAGACCCAGTACTTC.

The CDR3 is CASSYTTSPYEQYF. The DNA of the CDR3 is TGTGCCAGCAGTTACACAACCTCCCCCTACGAGCAGTACTTC. The chain links TRBV6-5 to TRBJ2-7; D unresolved. V was pared by 2 bases and J by 2 bases, with 10 bases between. Germline V gene lookup returns CDR1 MNHEY and CDR2 SVGAGI. This CDR3 contains 14 residues.